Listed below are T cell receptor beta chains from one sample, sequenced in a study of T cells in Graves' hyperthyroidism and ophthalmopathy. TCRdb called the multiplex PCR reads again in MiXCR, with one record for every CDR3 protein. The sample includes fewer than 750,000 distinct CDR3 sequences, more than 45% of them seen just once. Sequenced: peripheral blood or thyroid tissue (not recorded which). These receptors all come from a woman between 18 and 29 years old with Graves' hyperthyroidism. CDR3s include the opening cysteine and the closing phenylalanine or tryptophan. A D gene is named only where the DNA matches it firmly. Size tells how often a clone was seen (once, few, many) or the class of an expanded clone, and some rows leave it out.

cdr3_aa: CARAQGNTEAFF
cdr3_nt: TGTGCTAGAGCGCAGGGGAACACTGAAGCTTTCTTT
cdr3_length: 12
clone_size: -
d_call: -
v_call: TRBV10-3
j_call: TRBJ1-1

cdr3_aa: CASNQRGDIQETQYF
cdr3_nt: TGTGCCAGCAATCAACGAGGCGATATACAAGAGACCCAGTACTTC
cdr3_length: 15
clone_size: -
d_call: -
v_call: TRBV6-1
j_call: TRBJ2-5

cdr3_aa: CASRATSGSEQYF
cdr3_nt: TGTGCCAGCAGAGCGACTAGCGGGAGCGAGCAGTACTTC
cdr3_length: 13
clone_size: -
d_call: TRBD2
v_call: TRBV12-3/TRBV12-4
j_call: TRBJ2-7

cdr3_aa: CASRPPILSGELFF
cdr3_nt: TGTGCCAGCAGACCACCAATTTTGAGCGGGGAGCTGTTTTTT
cdr3_length: 14
clone_size: -
d_call: -
v_call: TRBV6-5
j_call: TRBJ2-2

cdr3_aa: CASSLWREGTDTQYF
cdr3_nt: TGTGCCAGCAGCTTATGGCGGGAGGGCACAGATACGCAGTACTTC
cdr3_length: 15
clone_size: few
d_call: TRBD2
v_call: TRBV7-2
j_call: TRBJ2-7

cdr3_aa: CSARERQGLFYEQYF
cdr3_nt: TGCAGTGCTAGGGAGCGACAGGGTTTGTTCTACGAGCAGTACTTC
cdr3_length: 15
clone_size: many
d_call: TRBD1
v_call: TRBV20-1
j_call: TRBJ2-7

cdr3_aa: CASRYNTGHADEQYF
cdr3_nt: TGTGCCAGCAGATATAACACGGGACATGCCGACGAGCAGTACTTC
cdr3_length: 15
clone_size: few
d_call: -
v_call: TRBV2
j_call: TRBJ2-7

cdr3_aa: CATSSHMGAGNNSPLHF
cdr3_nt: TGTGCCACCAGCAGCCATATGGGGGCAGGAAATAATTCACCCCTCCACTTT
cdr3_length: 17
clone_size: once
d_call: -
v_call: TRBV15
j_call: TRBJ1-6

cdr3_aa: CASTWTGNYEQYF
cdr3_nt: TGTGCCAGCACCTGGACAGGTAACTACGAGCAGTACTTC
cdr3_length: 13
clone_size: many
d_call: TRBD1
v_call: TRBV12-3/TRBV12-4
j_call: TRBJ2-7

cdr3_aa: CATSDQLNRGTTGELFF
cdr3_nt: TGTGCCACCAGTGACCAATTAAACAGGGGTACCACCGGGGAGCTGTTTTTT
cdr3_length: 17
clone_size: few
d_call: TRBD1
v_call: TRBV24-1
j_call: TRBJ2-2

cdr3_aa: CASSLETGSNGNQPQHF
cdr3_nt: TGTGCCAGCAGCTTAGAGACAGGATCTAATGGCAATCAGCCCCAGCATTTT
cdr3_length: 17
clone_size: -
d_call: -
v_call: TRBV7-9
j_call: TRBJ1-5

cdr3_aa: CSVRGGGVFGYTF
cdr3_nt: TGCAGCGTTCGTGGGGGGGGCGTCTTTGGCTACACCTTC
cdr3_length: 13
clone_size: -
d_call: -
v_call: TRBV29-1
j_call: TRBJ1-2

cdr3_aa: CASSPDRVALFF
cdr3_nt: TGTGCCAGCAGTCCGGACAGGGTTGCGCTGTTTTTT
cdr3_length: 12
clone_size: many
d_call: TRBD1
v_call: TRBV12-3/TRBV12-4
j_call: TRBJ1-4

cdr3_aa: CSARLDRGSEAFF
cdr3_nt: TGCAGTGCTCGACTGGACAGGGGGTCTGAAGCTTTCTTT
cdr3_length: 13
clone_size: -
d_call: TRBD1
v_call: TRBV20-1
j_call: TRBJ1-1

cdr3_aa: CSVTSGSNTF
cdr3_nt: TGCAGCGTTACTAGCGGGAGTAACACCTTC
cdr3_length: 10
clone_size: -
d_call: -
v_call: TRBV29-1
j_call: TRBJ1-2

cdr3_aa: CASSPASGIYGANVLTF
cdr3_nt: TGTGCCAGCTCACCGGCTAGCGGGATTTATGGGGCCAACGTCCTGACTTTC
cdr3_length: 17
clone_size: -
d_call: TRBD2
v_call: TRBV2
j_call: TRBJ2-6

cdr3_aa: CATSDRGLAGVGELFF
cdr3_nt: TGTGCCACCAGTGACCGTGGACTAGCGGGAGTCGGGGAGCTGTTTTTT
cdr3_length: 16
clone_size: many
d_call: TRBD2
v_call: TRBV24-1
j_call: TRBJ2-2

cdr3_aa: CASSAPGLAEETQYF
cdr3_nt: TGTGCCAGCAGCGCACCGGGACTAGCGGAAGAGACCCAGTACTTC
cdr3_length: 15
clone_size: many
d_call: TRBD2
v_call: TRBV12-3/TRBV12-4
j_call: TRBJ2-5

cdr3_aa: CAISGSPLLGSYEQYF
cdr3_nt: TGTGCCATCAGTGGGTCCCCACTCCTGGGTTCCTACGAGCAGTACTTC
cdr3_length: 16
clone_size: -
d_call: -
v_call: TRBV10-3
j_call: TRBJ2-7

cdr3_aa: CATSDSAGGSHNEQFF
cdr3_nt: TGTGCCACCAGTGATTCTGCGGGAGGTAGCCACAATGAGCAGTTCTTC
cdr3_length: 16
clone_size: -
d_call: TRBD2
v_call: TRBV24-1
j_call: TRBJ2-1